This entry describes one T cell receptor beta chain. Cohort placement rested on clinical history that participants reported themselves. In the original processing: Amplification from reference gene primers served as the basis for estimated nucleated cell counts. Measured with immunoSEQ multiplex PCR; TCRdb has only the in-frame clones, and not every one. V, J and clone size were drawn from that table, and D and trimming were deduced from the DNA. The table lists 100,000 to 150,000 clones, roughly 90% of them singletons. This entry comes from a study of blood T cell repertoires in COVID-19. Study information: Whether acute or convalescent, the COVID-19 samples came from the United States, Italy and Spain.

Germline V gene lookup returns CDR1 LNHDA and CDR2 SQIVND (reference sequence). This CDR3 is built from 14 residues. Trimming removed 6 bases from V and 7 bases from J, with 13 bases in between. V and J are TRBV19 and TRBJ1-6; D unresolved. Sequenced sample: PBMCs or T cells enriched from blood (not recorded which). The source of this sequence is a woman aged 45-60 years who had recovered from COVID-19. CDR3 nucleotides: TGTGCCAGTAGAGCTGACTCGTCCAATTCACCCCTCCACTTT. Translation gives CASRADSSNSPLHF.